Here is one T cell receptor (beta chain) with its context. Its antigen is currently unknown. This sample is drawn from a study of cytomegalovirus exposure and HLA in healthy donors. Study information: Inside one of the first data releases sat about 91 million unique TCRs taken from HLA-typed donors.

V shed 1 base and J 2 bases; nucleotides not matched to a gene: 9. CDR3 length equals 17 residues. Per germline, CDR1 MNHEY and CDR2 SMNVEV (reference sequence). Notes on the study in general: With DRB1 most and HLA-C fewest, TCR association rates differed between HLA loci in a later analysis. An analysis that was carried out later associated approximately 15,000 TCR beta sequences with HLA alleles at 0.05 false discovery rate.

Vbeta (60) and Jbeta (13) primers were used in the PCR. The method was immunoSEQ multiplex PCR; TCRdb's version includes in-frame clones alone and lacks a portion of them. The data hold 50,000 or so clones, with approximately 80% observed a single time. This receptor was identified in a female donor in good health and CMV-seronegative. V usage is TRBV27 and J usage is TRBJ2-5, with 8 bases matching TRBD2. Specimen: PBMCs. CDR3 DNA: TGTGCCAGCAGTTTATACGCTATCTTAGCGGGACAAGAGACCCAGTACTTC. It specifies CASSLYAILAGQETQYF.